Listed here are 15 T cell receptor beta chains from one sample, sequenced in a study of blood T cell repertoires in COVID-19. Some clones are missing from TCRdb's copy, which holds only in-frame ones; the method was immunoSEQ multiplex PCR. The sample gives about 120,000 clones, roughly 79% of which show up once; around 9.3% is in the top ten. Sequenced input: peripheral blood. The receptors were sampled from a human donor in a cohort sampled during active COVID-19.

The chain links TRBV6-5 to TRBJ1-1; tentative D call: TRBD1 (6 bases). The CDR3 covers 12 residues. With 2 bases removed from V and 8 bases from J, the gap between germline ends came to 9 bases. Germline CDR1 reads MNHEY; CDR2 reads SVGAGI. This CDR3 reads CASSYRTGEAFF. The CDR3, as DNA: TGTGCCAGCAGTTACCGTACAGGGGAAGCTTTCTTT.

J is TRBJ1-5 and V is TRBV5-1; a weak D match, TRBD1 (6 bases). V lost 2 bases to trimming and J lost 3 bases, with 12 bases between them. CDR1 and CDR2 (germline): SGHRS, YFSETQ. CDR3 length: 15 amino acids. The CDR3 is CASSLTGSLNQPQHF. CDR3 DNA sequence: TGCGCCAGCAGCTTAACAGGGTCCCTCAATCAGCCCCAGCATTTT.

The genes are TRBV2 and TRBJ2-7; no firm D call. This CDR3 has 15 amino acids. Germline values: CDR1 SNHLY, CDR2 FYNNEI. The V and J ends lost 8 bases and 4 bases respectively, with 21 bases between them. CDR3 sequence reads: CASPTRLPSAYEQYF. The CDR3 DNA sequence: TGTGCCAGCCCGACACGGCTACCCTCCGCATACGAGCAGTACTTC.

The chain uses TRBV11-2 and TRBJ1-1; D ambiguous. V lost 0 bases and J lost 11, with 16 bases in between. This CDR3 comprises 14 residues. Germline CDR1 reads SGHAT; CDR2 reads FQNNGV. This chain's CDR3 is CASSLDSSGRVAFF. For the CDR3, the DNA is TGTGCCAGCAGCTTAGATTCCTCGGGGAGGGTGGCTTTCTTT.

CDR3 loop: CASSLTTSGSNNEQFF. In nucleotides, the CDR3 is TGTGCCAGCAGCCTAACGACTAGCGGGAGCAACAATGAGCAGTTCTTC. The chain is built from TRBV11-2 and TRBJ2-1; TRBD2 agrees at 12 bases. V shed 5 bases and J 5 bases; nucleotides not matched to a gene: 7. The CDR3 loop spans 16 amino acids. The germline CDR1 and CDR2 sequences are SGHAT and FQNNGV.

The chain combines TRBV7-3 with TRBJ2-2; 10 bases map to TRBD1. Germline V CDR1 and CDR2: SGHTA, FQGTGA. The CDR3 has 17 amino acids. V lost 3 bases, J lost 4 bases, and 8 bases stayed unmatched. The CDR3 DNA follows: TGTGCCAGCAGCTTTAAGGGGTGGACAGGGGGCACCGGGGAGCTGTTTTTT. Residues: CASSFKGWTGGTGELFF.

This rearrangement joins TRBV28 to TRBJ2-7; D is perhaps TRBD1 (6 bases). CDR1 is MDHEN, CDR2 SYDVKM, per germline. With 1 base removed from V and 1 base from J, the gap between germline ends came to 8 bases. This CDR3 contains 14 residues. The CDR3, as DNA: TGTGCCAGCAGTTTATTCCAGGGGTCCTACGAGCAGTACTTC. As protein: CASSLFQGSYEQYF.

The V and J genes are TRBV2 and TRBJ2-3, with 7 bases matching TRBD1. Germline V gives CDR1 SNHLY, CDR2 FYNNEI. With V trimmed by 6 bases and J by 0 bases, 9 bases remained unmatched. The CDR3 is 16 amino acids. For the CDR3, the DNA is TGTGCCAGCAGGACAGGGCTTACGACTAGCACAGATACGCAGTATTTT. Translation gives CASRTGLTTSTDTQYF. Full variable domain (outside the CDR3, taken from reference TRBV2 and TRBJ2-3): EPEVTQTPSHQVTQMGQEVILRCVPISNHLYFYWYRQILGQKVEFLVSFYNNEISEKSEIFDDQFSVERPDGSNFTLKIRSTKLEDSAMYFCASRTGLTTSTDTQYFGPGTRLTVL.

This sequence joins TRBV4-3 and TRBJ1-6, with 9 bases identical to TRBD1. The trim removed 0 bases at V and 11 bases at J, leaving 8 bases unmatched. The CDR3 length is 16 residues. The V gene's germline CDR1 is LGHNA and CDR2 YSLEER. As DNA, the CDR3 is TGCGCCAGCAGCCAAGAGGAGGGACAGGGATGGGCACCCCTCCACTTT. Its translation: CASSQEEGQGWAPLHF.

The chain has TRBV5-6 and TRBJ1-4; 8 bases align to TRBD1. Germline CDR1 SGHDT, CDR2 YYEEEE. CDR3 length: 14 residues. Trimming at V came to 4 bases and at J to 5 bases, leaving 4 bases not matched to a gene. CDR3: CASSARTGNEKLFF. Here the CDR3 DNA reads TGTGCCAGCAGCGCCCGGACAGGGAATGAAAAACTGTTTTTT.

The V and J genes are TRBV9 and TRBJ1-1; TRBD1 is a possible D gene (5 bases). Trimming left V 0 bases short and J 5 bases short, with 14 bases between. CDR3 length: 15 amino acids. Germline V gene lookup returns CDR1 SGDLS and CDR2 YYNGEE. CDR3 region: CASSVVGGRGTEAFF. CDR3 nucleotide sequence: TGTGCCAGCAGCGTAGTCGGTGGGAGGGGAACTGAAGCTTTCTTT.

This clone was recorded once. This chain links TRBV25-1 with TRBJ1-1; maybe TRBD1 (5 bases). This CDR3 comprises 14 residues. V was shortened by 6 bases and J by 6 bases, with 17 bases between the two germline ends. Germline V gene data show CDR1 as MGHDK and CDR2 as SYGVNS. The CDR3 nucleotides are TGTGCCAGCAGCCAGCCCGACCAGGGCCCTGAAGCTTTCTTT. It codes for CASSQPDQGPEAFF.

The V call is TRBV3-1 (or the pseudogene TRBV3-2), the J call TRBJ2-3; 10 bases agree with TRBD2. V lost 0 bases and J lost 4; bases outside the gene matches: 7. The CDR3 has 17 residues. Looked up from germline, CDR1 is LGHDT and CDR2 is YNNKEL (reference sequence). CDR3 coding DNA: TGTGCCAGCAGCCAAGATAAAGCGGGAGGGCCCCCAGATACGCAGTATTTT. Translating it yields CASSQDKAGGPPDTQYF.

The chain recombines TRBV9 with TRBJ2-1; 11 bases line up with TRBD2. The germline V gene encodes CDR1 SGDLS and CDR2 YYNGEE. The CDR3 covers 14 residues. With V trimmed by 2 bases and J by 6 bases, 1 base remained unmatched. CDR3 in DNA: TGTGCCAGCAGCGTCACTAGCGGGAGCAATGAGCAGTTCTTC. The encoded protein is CASSVTSGSNEQFF.

The rearrangement joins TRBV15 to TRBJ1-1; TRBD1 matches at 8 bases. The V gene end was trimmed by 2 bases and the J gene end by 6 bases; junction bases not matched to a gene: 11. Germline V lookup: CDR1 LNHNV, CDR2 YYDKDF (reference sequence). The CDR3 covers 16 residues. CDR3 nucleotides: TGTGCCACCAGCAGATCCGCCCCGGGACAGGACTCTGAAGCTTTCTTT. It yields the protein CATSRSAPGQDSEAFF.